One and the same sample provided the 9 T cell receptor beta chains below, sequenced in a study of neoadjuvant nivolumab and ipilimumab in lung cancer. The method was immunoSEQ multiplex PCR; TCRdb's version includes in-frame clones alone and lacks a portion of them. This sample has 25,000 to 35,000 clones, with more than 90% found just once. The sequenced sample was peripheral blood, obtained after neoadjuvant nivolumab, alone or with ipilimumab, at or shortly before surgery. The receptors derive from an adult with non-small cell lung cancer.

This clone has only one observation. The genes are TRBV6-1 and TRBJ2-7; D unclear. Trimming cost V 6 bases and J 1 base, with 13 bases left between them. CDR1 and CDR2 from the germline V gene are MNHNS and SASEGT. This CDR3 contains 14 residues. The CDR3, as DNA: TGTGCCAGCAGAGACAAGCCAAGTTCCTACGAGCAGTACTTC. Translated: CASRDKPSSYEQYF.

The rearrangement links TRBV18 to TRBJ2-3; D might be TRBD2 (5 bases). The CDR3 has 14 residues. The V and J ends lost 2 bases and 1 base respectively, with 7 bases between them. Germline V gene sequence: CDR1 KGHSH, CDR2 LQKENI. This chain's CDR3 is CASSPSGGTDTQYF. The CDR3 nucleotides read TGTGCCAGCTCACCAAGCGGAGGCACAGATACGCAGTATTTT.

The genes are TRBV28 and TRBJ1-2; a possible D gene is TRBD1 (5 bases). Germline lookup yields CDR1 MDHEN and CDR2 SYDVKM. The CDR3 covers 11 residues. Trimming took off 8 bases at V and 1 base at J, with 5 bases between the two ends. CDR3 sequence (DNA): TGTGCCAGCCAGGGTAACTATGGCTACACCTTC. Residues: CASQGNYGYTF.

This chain joins TRBV27 and TRBJ1-2, with 8 bases lining up with TRBD1. Germline V CDR1 and CDR2: MNHEY, SMNVEV (reference sequence). Germline trimming cut 3 bases from V and 1 base from J; bases unmatched to any gene: 4. The CDR3 spans 15 residues. As DNA, the CDR3 is TGTGCCAGCAGTTTCGGACAGGGTCATAACTATGGCTACACCTTC. Translated, it gives CASSFGQGHNYGYTF.

This chain joins TRBV5-1 and TRBJ2-2; 8 nucleotides line up with TRBD1. This CDR3 region has 15 residues. Germline V gives CDR1 SGHRS, CDR2 YFSETQ. The junction had 6 bases not matched to a gene; V was cut back by 3 bases and J by 5 bases. CDR3 bases: TGCGCCAGCAGCTCAGGACAGGGTCCAACCGGGGAGCTGTTTTTT. Residues: CASSSGQGPTGELFF.

The chain couples TRBV5-1 to TRBJ2-5; no clear D gene. V was shortened by 4 bases and J by 1 base, with 5 bases between the two germline ends. This CDR3 has 12 amino acids. The germline gives CDR1 SGHRS, CDR2 YFSETQ. CDR3 DNA sequence: TGCGCCAGCAGCGCGGCCCAAGAGACCCAGTACTTC. Amino acids: CASSAAQETQYF.

The chain uses TRBV10-1 and TRBJ1-1; D might be TRBD1 (6 bases). The V end lost 3 bases, the J end lost 0 bases, and 17 bases lay between the germline ends. The CDR3 length is 17 residues. Germline V gives CDR1 WNHNN, CDR2 SYGVQD (reference sequence). This chain's CDR3 is CASSDERAGVMNTEAFF. The CDR3 region has the DNA TGCGCCAGCAGTGATGAACGGGCAGGGGTTATGAACACTGAAGCTTTCTTT.

The CDR3 DNA sequence: TGCGCCAGCAGCCAGGACGGGGGTGCAGATACGCAGTATTTT. Amino acids: CASSQDGGADTQYF. The V gene is TRBV5-1, the J gene TRBJ2-3, with TRBD2 as a possible D gene (6 bases). The germline gives CDR1 SGHRS, CDR2 YFSETQ. The CDR3 has 14 amino acids. Trimming pared 4 bases from V and 4 bases from J, leaving 13 bases between.

The genes are TRBV7-6 and TRBJ2-1; perhaps D is TRBD1 or TRBD2 (6 bases each). CDR3 size: 15 residues. Germline CDR1 and CDR2: SGHVS and FNYEAQ. V gave up 5 bases and J gave up 3 bases, with 14 bases separating them. CDR3 DNA sequence: TGTGCCAGCAGCGGCCAAGGAGGGGGCTACAATGAGCAGTTCTTC. It is translated as CASSGQGGGYNEQFF. The complete variable domain, with remaining parts taken from reference TRBV7-6 and TRBJ2-1, reads GAGVSQSPRYKVTKRGQDVALRCDPISGHVSLYWYRQALGQGPEFLTYFNYEAQQDKSGLPNDRFSAERPEGSISTLTIQRTEQRDSAMYRCASSGQGGGYNEQFFGPGTRLTVL.